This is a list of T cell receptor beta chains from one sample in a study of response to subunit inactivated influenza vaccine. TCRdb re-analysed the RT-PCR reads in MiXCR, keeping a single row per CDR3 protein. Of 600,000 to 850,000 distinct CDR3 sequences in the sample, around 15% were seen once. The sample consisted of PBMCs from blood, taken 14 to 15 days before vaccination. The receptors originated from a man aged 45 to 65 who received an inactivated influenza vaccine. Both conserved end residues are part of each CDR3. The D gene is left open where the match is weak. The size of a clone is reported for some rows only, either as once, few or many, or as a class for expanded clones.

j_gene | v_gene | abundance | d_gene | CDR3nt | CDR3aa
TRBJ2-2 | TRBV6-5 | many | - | TGTGCCAGCAGTTACCACACCGGGGAGCTGTTTTTT | CASSYHTGELFF
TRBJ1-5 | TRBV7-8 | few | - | TGTGCCAGCAGCCCCCGCCCCCCTAATCAGCCCCAGCATTTT | CASSPRPPNQPQHF
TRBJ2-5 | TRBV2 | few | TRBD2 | TGTGCCAGCACCCCGGAGGGAGGGGTTCTGCAAGAGACCCAGTACTTC | CASTPEGGVLQETQYF
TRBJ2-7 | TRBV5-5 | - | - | TGTGCCAGCAGCTTGGGTGCCGAGGGTTGGCGGGAGCAGTACTTC | CASSLGAEGWREQYF
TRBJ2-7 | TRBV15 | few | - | TGTGCCACCAGCAGAGTTTCGGGGGCCCGGTACGAGCAGTACTTC | CATSRVSGARYEQYF
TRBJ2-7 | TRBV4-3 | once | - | TGCGCCAGCAGCCAAGGGCCGGGACATCACTACGAGCAGTACTTC | CASSQGPGHHYEQYF
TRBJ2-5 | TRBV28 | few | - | TGTGCCAGCAGTTTATCCCCGGGACGAGGGGAGACCCAGTACTTC | CASSLSPGRGETQYF
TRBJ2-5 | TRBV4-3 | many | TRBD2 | TGCGCCAGCAGCCAGCACAGCCAGCGGGGGAAAGAGACCCAGTACTTC | CASSQHSQRGKETQYF
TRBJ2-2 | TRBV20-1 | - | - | TGCAGTGCTAGGCCTTTTCGTGGCGGGGAGCTGTTTTTT | CSARPFRGGELFF
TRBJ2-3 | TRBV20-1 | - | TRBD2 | TGCAGTGCTACAGGTTGGGCGGGAGTGTCAGATACGCAGTATTTT | CSATGWAGVSDTQYF
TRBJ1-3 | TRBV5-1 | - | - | TGCGCCAGCAGCTCCGCCGGGGCAGGAAACACCATATATTTT | CASSSAGAGNTIYF
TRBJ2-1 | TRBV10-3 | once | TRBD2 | TGTGCCATCAGTGACCATGCGGGAGTGTCTTCCAATGAGCAGTTCTTC | CAISDHAGVSSNEQFF
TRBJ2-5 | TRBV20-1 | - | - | TGCAGTGCCATTGGGGCCAGAACCCAAGAGACCCAGTACTTC | CSAIGARTQETQYF
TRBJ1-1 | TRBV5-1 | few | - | TGCGCCAGCAGCTTGGGCAGTGGAGGGATCACTGAAGCTTTCTTT | CASSLGSGGITEAFF
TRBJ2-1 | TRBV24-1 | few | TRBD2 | TGTGCCACCAGTGACGGACTAGCGGGCAAGGGGTACAATGAGCAGTTCTTC | CATSDGLAGKGYNEQFF
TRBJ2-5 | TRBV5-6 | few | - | TGTGCCAGCAGCACTATGACAGTACAAGAGACCCAGTACTTC | CASSTMTVQETQYF
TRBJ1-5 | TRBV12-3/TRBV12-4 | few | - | TGTGCCAGCAGCTCATTCGGGCAGCCCCAGCATTTT | CASSSFGQPQHF
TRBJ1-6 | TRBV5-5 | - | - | TGTGCCAGCAGCTTAGACCACGGCTCACCCCTCCACTTT | CASSLDHGSPLHF
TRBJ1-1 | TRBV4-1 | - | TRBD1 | TGCGCCAGCAGCCAAGACGCGACAGGGTTCACTGAAGCTTTCTTT | CASSQDATGFTEAFF
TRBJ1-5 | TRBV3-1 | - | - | TGTGCCAGCAGCCAAGATGGGAGCCGCAATCAGCCCCAGCATTTT | CASSQDGSRNQPQHF
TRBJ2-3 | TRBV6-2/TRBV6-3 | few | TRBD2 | TGTGCCAGCAGCGATCGACTAGCGGAGAGATATTTT | CASSDRLAERYF
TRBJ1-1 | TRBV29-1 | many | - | TGCAGCGTTTCAGGAGACGAACCGTTGAACACTGAAGCTTTCTTT | CSVSGDEPLNTEAFF
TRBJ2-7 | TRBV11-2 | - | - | TGTGCCAGCAGCTTACACCAGTCTTCCTCCTACGAGCAGTACTTC | CASSLHQSSSYEQYF
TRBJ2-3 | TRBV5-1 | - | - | TGCGCCAGCAGCTTGGCTACTTCTAGCACAGATACGCAGTATTTT | CASSLATSSTDTQYF
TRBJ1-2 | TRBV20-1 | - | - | TGCAGTGCTAGATATCTCGGGGGCCACTATGGCTACACCTTC | CSARYLGGHYGYTF
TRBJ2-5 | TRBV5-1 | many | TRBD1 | TGCGCCAGCAGTGAACAGGGGTTACAAGAGACCCAGTACTTC | CASSEQGLQETQYF
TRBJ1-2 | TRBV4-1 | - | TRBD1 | TGCGCCAGCAGCCCGGGACAGTTTGGCTACACCTTC | CASSPGQFGYTF
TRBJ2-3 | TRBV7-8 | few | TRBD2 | TGTGCCAGCAGCCTCCAGGGCGGGAGTCAAACAGATACGCAGTATTTT | CASSLQGGSQTDTQYF
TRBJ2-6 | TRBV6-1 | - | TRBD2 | TGTGCCAGCAGCGAGACCAGCGGGAGGTCTGGGGCCAACGTCCTGACTTTC | CASSETSGRSGANVLTF
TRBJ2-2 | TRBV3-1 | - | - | TGTGCCAGCAGCCCGGCCGCCGGGACCGGGGAGCTGTTTTTT | CASSPAAGTGELFF
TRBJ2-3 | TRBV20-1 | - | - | TGCAGTGCTAGACTAGCCCAGACAGATACGCAGTATTTT | CSARLAQTDTQYF
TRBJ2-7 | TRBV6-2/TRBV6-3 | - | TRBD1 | TGTGCCAGCAGTTCCTCCCAGCCGGGACAGGGATCCTACGAGCAGTACTTC | CASSSSQPGQGSYEQYF
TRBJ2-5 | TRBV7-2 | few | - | TGTGCCAGCAGCTTCGACGGGTACCAAGAGACCCAGTACTTC | CASSFDGYQETQYF
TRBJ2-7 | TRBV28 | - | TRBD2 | TGTGCCAGCAGTTTTCTTACTAGCGTCTACGAGCAGTACTTC | CASSFLTSVYEQYF
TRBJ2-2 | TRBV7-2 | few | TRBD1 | TGTGCCAGCAGCTTACGGCCAGGGGGCGCCGCCGGGGAGCTGTTTTTT | CASSLRPGGAAGELFF
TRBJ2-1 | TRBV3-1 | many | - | TGTGCCAGCAGCCGGGCCTCCTACAATGAGCAGTTCTTC | CASSRASYNEQFF
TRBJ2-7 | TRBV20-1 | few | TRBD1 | TGCAGTGCTAGATCCGACAGGGGCTACGAGCAGTACTTC | CSARSDRGYEQYF
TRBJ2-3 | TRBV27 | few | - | TGTGCCAGCAGACGGACGCCAGATACGCAGTATTTT | CASRRTPDTQYF
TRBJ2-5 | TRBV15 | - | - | TGTGCCACCAGCAGAGATTATATACCCTCCGGTCGGGAGACCCAGTACTTC | CATSRDYIPSGRETQYF
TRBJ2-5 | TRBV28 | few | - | TGTGCCAGCAGTATATTGACAGCGGAGACCCAGTACTTC | CASSILTAETQYF
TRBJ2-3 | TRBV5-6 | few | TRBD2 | TGTGCCAGTACTAGCGGAAGCACAGATACGCAGTATTTT | CASTSGSTDTQYF
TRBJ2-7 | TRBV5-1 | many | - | TGCGCCAGCAGCTTGGAGCGGAACTCCTACGAGCAGTACTTC | CASSLERNSYEQYF
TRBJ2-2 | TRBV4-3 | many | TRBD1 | TGCGCCAGCAGCCAGACAGGGTTTAGTGTGGCCGGGGAGCTGTTTTTT | CASSQTGFSVAGELFF
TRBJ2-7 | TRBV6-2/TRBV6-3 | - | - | TGTGCCAGCAGTTACCCTTTGGCTTCTGAGCAGTACTTC | CASSYPLASEQYF
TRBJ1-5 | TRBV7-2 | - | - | TGTGCCAGCAGCACCGGGAGGGGGTGGAATCAGCCCCAGCATTTT | CASSTGRGWNQPQHF
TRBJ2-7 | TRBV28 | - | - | TGTGCCAGCAGTCGTCCCGACGGGGTATACGAGCAGTACTTC | CASSRPDGVYEQYF
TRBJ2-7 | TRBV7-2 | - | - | TGTGCCAGCAGCTTATCCCGGTCTGGCTCCTACGAGCAGTACTTC | CASSLSRSGSYEQYF
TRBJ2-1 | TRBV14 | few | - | TGTGCCAGCAGCCAAGAGAAGCACGAGAACAATGAGCAGTTCTTC | CASSQEKHENNEQFF
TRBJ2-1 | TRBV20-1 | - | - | TGCAGTGCGAACACACCCCGGGAGAACGGCAATGAGCAGTTCTTC | CSANTPRENGNEQFF
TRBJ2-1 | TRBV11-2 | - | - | TGTGCCAGCAGCCAGGCCGGTCGGGGACGCAGAAATGAGCAGTTCTTC | CASSQAGRGRRNEQFF
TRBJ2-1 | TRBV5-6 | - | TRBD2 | TGTGCCAGCAGCTGGGGTCCAACGGGAGGTAGGGATGAGCAGTTCTTC | CASSWGPTGGRDEQFF
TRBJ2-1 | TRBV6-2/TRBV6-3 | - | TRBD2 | TGTGCCAGCAGTTCCTATAGCGGGCCCTACAATGAGCAGTTCTTC | CASSSYSGPYNEQFF
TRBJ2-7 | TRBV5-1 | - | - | TGCGCCAGCAGCGCCCTCGGCGGCAACAACTACGAGCAGTACTTC | CASSALGGNNYEQYF
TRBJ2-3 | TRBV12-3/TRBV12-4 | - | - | TGTGCCAGCAGTCTTAGCGGAGGGGCGACAGATACGCAGTATTTT | CASSLSGGATDTQYF
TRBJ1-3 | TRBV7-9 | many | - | TGTGCCAGCAGCTTAGGACTCGGAGTTACTGGAAACACCATATATTTT | CASSLGLGVTGNTIYF